This T cell receptor (beta chain) comes out of a study of cytomegalovirus exposure and HLA in healthy donors. Study conclusions and caveats: The investigators catalogued some 160 TCR beta chains as cytomegalovirus-associated. Reports described diagnosis of cytomegalovirus status by the classifier as highly specific and sensitive.

V was pared by 0 bases and J by 4 bases, with 7 bases between. CDR1 and CDR2 from the germline V gene are SGHRS and YFSETQ. The CDR3 covers 13 residues. Clones were sequenced by immunoSEQ multiplex PCR, and TCRdb holds only the in-frame ones, with some missing. Among around 300,000 clones listed, around 86% were seen once. Note on this clone: Its target is not known.

The rearrangement joins TRBV5-1 to TRBJ1-1; D not resolved. The specimen sequenced was PBMCs. The TCR comes from a woman under 30 in good health and CMV-seronegative. In DNA, the CDR3 is TGCGCCAGCAGCTTGGACAGCCCCACTGAAGCTTTCTTT. It encodes CASSLDSPTEAFF.